This entry lists 13 T cell receptor beta chains sequenced from one sample in a study of response to subunit inactivated influenza vaccine. Via MiXCR, TCRdb re-called the RT-PCR reads, giving one row per CDR3 protein. The top ten clones hold more than 8.5% of a sample with more than 700,000 distinct CDR3 sequences, approximately 22% of them seen once. Sequencing was performed on PBMCs from blood, taken 5 days after vaccination. These receptors all come from a man between 45 and 60 years old who received an inactivated influenza vaccine.

The chain carries TRBV28 and TRBJ2-1; possible D gene TRBD2, 5 bases. The CDR3 sequence is 15 residues long. Per germline, CDR1 MDHEN and CDR2 SYDVKM. Trimming left V 2 bases short and J 2 bases short, with 10 bases between. This chain's CDR3 is CASSLASGPYNEQFF. The CDR3 DNA is TGTGCCAGCAGTTTAGCCAGCGGACCCTACAATGAGCAGTTCTTC.

In its sample, this clonotype was seen a few times. The V call is TRBV28, the J call TRBJ2-7; no firm D call. The germline V gene encodes CDR1 MDHEN and CDR2 SYDVKM. V was shortened by 1 base and J by 0 bases, with 10 bases between the two germline ends. The CDR3 totals 15 residues. CDR3 bases: TGTGCCAGCAGTTTATCTCCCAGGTACTCCTACGAGCAGTACTTC. Protein product: CASSLSPRYSYEQYF.

This clonotype was counted at least ten times. The V and J genes are TRBV4-1 and TRBJ1-6; 7 bases agree with TRBD1. Germline loops: CDR1 MGHRA, CDR2 YSYEKL. With V trimmed by 3 bases and J by 0 bases, 14 bases remained unmatched. The CDR3 consists of 20 residues. CDR3 residues: CASSQDKTGLRSSYNSPLHF. CDR3 nucleotides: TGCGCCAGCAGCCAGGACAAGACAGGGTTAAGGAGCTCCTATAATTCACCCCTCCACTTT.

Of note for this clonotype: A junction end diverges from the germline sequence, so it may reflect a read error. CDR3 protein: CATSRKSPGSGANVLTF. CDR3 nucleotides: TGTGCCACCAGCCGTAAGAGTCCAGGGTCTGGGGCCAACGTCCTGACTTTC. The rearrangement uses TRBV3-1 and TRBJ2-6, with D perhaps matching TRBD1 (5 bases). CDR1 and CDR2 from the germline V gene are LGHDT and YNNKEL (reference sequence). This CDR3 is 17 amino acids long.

In its sample, this clonotype was seen a few times. The chain links TRBV7-9 to TRBJ2-2; D not resolved. V was pared by 0 bases and J by 4 bases, with 12 bases between. Germline V gene sequence: CDR1 SEHNR, CDR2 FQNEAQ (reference sequence). The CDR3 is 16 amino acids. The CDR3 sequence: CASSLASTPVTGELFF. The CDR3 region has the DNA TGTGCCAGCAGCTTAGCGTCGACTCCCGTCACCGGGGAGCTGTTTTTT.

The rearrangement links TRBV7-3 to TRBJ2-7; D is undetermined. V lost 5 bases and J lost 6, with 14 bases in between. This CDR3 is built from 13 residues. Germline V lookup: CDR1 SGHTA, CDR2 FQGTGA. The CDR3 is CASSPNHPGEQYF. The CDR3 region has the DNA TGTGCCAGCAGCCCGAACCACCCAGGCGAGCAGTACTTC.

This sequence joins TRBV5-1 and TRBJ2-3; possibly TRBD2 for D (6 bases). CDR1 is SGHRS, CDR2 YFSETQ, per germline. V lost 7 bases, J lost 6 bases, and 18 bases lay in between. The CDR3 has 14 amino acids. CDR3: CASAGGITMDTQYF. In DNA form, the CDR3 reads TGCGCCAGCGCCGGGGGAATTACGATGGATACGCAGTATTTT. Using reference TRBV5-1 and TRBJ2-3 for the parts outside the CDR3, the full variable domain is KAGVTQTPRYLIKTRGQQVTLSCSPISGHRSVSWYQQTPGQGLQFLFEYFSETQRNKGNFPGRFSGRQFSNSRSEMNVSTLELGDSALYLCASAGGITMDTQYFGPGTRLTVL.

The V gene is TRBV7-2, the J gene TRBJ2-5; 7 bases agree with TRBD1. CDR1 and CDR2 (germline): SGHTA, FQGNSA. Unmatched junction bases numbered 7, after V lost 5 bases and J lost 4 bases. This CDR3 contains 14 residues. The CDR3 sequence: CASSPGTATETQYF. CDR3 nucleotides: TGTGCCAGCAGCCCGGGGACAGCCACAGAGACCCAGTACTTC.

The chain is built from TRBV5-1 and TRBJ2-5; TRBD2 might be the D (7 bases). V lost 6 bases, J lost 2 bases, and 14 bases lay in between. The CDR3 sequence is 14 residues long. Per the germline V gene, CDR1 is SGHRS and CDR2 is YFSETQ. The CDR3 DNA is TGCGCCAGCAAGGGGGGGGCGCGGCAAGAGACCCAGTACTTC. Amino acids: CASKGGARQETQYF.

J is TRBJ1-6 and V is TRBV5-1; 7 nucleotides align to TRBD1. Trimming removed 0 bases from V and 7 bases from J; junction bases left unmatched: 4. The germline V gene encodes CDR1 SGHRS and CDR2 YFSETQ. The CDR3 consists of 15 residues. CDR3 nucleotides: TGCGCCAGCAGCTTGGACAGGGGAAGGAATTCACCCCTCCACTTT. This sequence encodes CASSLDRGRNSPLHF.

This clonotype occurred many times. The chain employs TRBV30 and TRBJ2-3; unclear D gene. From germline, CDR1 is GTSNPN and CDR2 SVGIG (reference sequence). The CDR3 totals 15 residues. With 4 bases removed from V and 1 base from J, the gap between germline ends came to 15 bases. CDR3 nucleotide sequence: TGTGCCTGGAAGACTCTCACTCGGGGCACAGATACGCAGTATTTT. It specifies CAWKTLTRGTDTQYF.

This rearrangement joins TRBV15 to TRBJ2-5, with D perhaps matching TRBD1 or TRBD2 (6 bases each). CDR1 is LNHNV and CDR2 is YYDKDF in the germline V gene (reference sequence). V was shortened by 7 bases and J by 5 bases, with 17 bases between the two germline ends. The CDR3 covers 14 residues. CDR3 sequence reads: CATTNLGGWETQYF. CDR3 DNA sequence: TGTGCCACCACAAACTTGGGGGGCTGGGAGACCCAGTACTTC.

The chain employs TRBV6-1 and TRBJ2-6; no firm D call. This CDR3 is built from 14 residues. With 7 bases removed from V and 2 bases from J, the gap between germline ends came to 9 bases. Per germline, CDR1 MNHNS and CDR2 SASEGT. CDR3 nucleotide sequence: TGTGCCAGCACCGTCGGAACTGGGGCCAACGTCCTGACTTTC. It is translated as CASTVGTGANVLTF.